The clone carrying this TCR beta chain was found a few times. No antigen is known for it. These data are taken from a study of T cells in Graves' hyperthyroidism and ophthalmopathy. General study points: Blood also showed most of the thyroid clonotypes that were expanded above 0.001.

Template material for amplifying TCR beta CDR3 regions consisted of RNA transcripts. The TCR CDR3 first-round RT-PCR relied on the HTBI primer set. TCRdb called the multiplex PCR reads again in MiXCR, with one record for every CDR3 protein. The sample lists around 400,000 distinct CDR3 sequences, roughly an eighth occurring once. Hyperthyroidism, newly diagnosed and lasting under 2 months, affected patients aged 18 to 65. Based on clinical symptoms, serum thyroxine and TRAb, thyroid ultrasound and orbital computed tomography, diagnoses were reached. An approximately 10 ml volume of fresh peripheral blood provided the PBMCs. Sequencing used blood. The sequence came from a young woman with Graves' hyperthyroidism.

Here the CDR3 DNA reads TGCCACGACCGGGGGGCCAACGTCCTGACTTTC. It codes for CHDRGANVLTF. This chain uses TRBV29-1 with TRBJ2-6; D not resolved. The CDR3 is 11 residues long. CDR1 and CDR2 from the germline V gene are SQVTM and ANQGSEA.